This T cell receptor (beta chain) was recovered during a study of early T cells in non-severe SARS-CoV-2 infection. Study details: Unsorted whole blood bulk RNA was sequenced, with unpaired chains. The study's findings and limits: Anti-spike CD8 responses were favored in VDJdb matching, and private and CD4 specificities were missed.

Many counts were recorded for this clonotype. Its antigen is still unknown. Each single cDNA molecule received a unique molecular identifier. TCRdb redid the calling of the 5' RACE reads with MiXCR, one entry per CDR3 protein. The table has fewer than 70,000 distinct CDR3 sequences, roughly 13% seen once; the top ten hold roughly 3.1%. Sequencing was carried out using whole blood. The receptor was isolated from an adult who was a healthcare worker with PCR-confirmed SARS-CoV-2 infection or an uninfected control (not recorded which).

This CDR3 reads CASSHYGQGRMDSNQPQHF. The CDR3 coding sequence is TGTGCCAGCAGCCACTACGGACAGGGTAGGATGGATAGCAATCAGCCCCAGCATTTT. The chain joins TRBV7-8 to TRBJ1-5, with 8 nucleotides matching TRBD1. The germline gives CDR1 SGHVS, CDR2 FQNEAQ. Trimming at V came to 5 bases and at J to 0 bases, leaving 15 bases not matched to a gene. The CDR3 spans 19 residues.